The 6 T cell receptor beta chains below come from one sample, sequenced in a study of Graves' ophthalmopathy and Graves' hyperthyroidism. Beta-chain TCR CDR3 regions were amplified from RNA transcripts. HTBI primers were employed in first-round RT-PCR, then a second-round multiplex PCR followed. TCRdb passed the multiplex PCR reads through MiXCR, listing each CDR3 protein once. The sample carries fewer than 650,000 distinct CDR3 sequences, approximately 21% recorded once. Sequencing was carried out using peripheral blood. The receptors originated from a woman aged 18-29 years with stable Graves' hyperthyroidism. Some clones in this sample may be carry-over from other donors' samples.

This clonotype occurred many times. V and J are TRBV6-2 or TRBV6-3 and TRBJ2-7, with D maybe TRBD1 (5 bases). This CDR3 comprises 12 residues. From germline, CDR1 is MNHEY and CDR2 SVGEGT. V lost 6 bases and J lost 6, with 12 bases in between. The CDR3 nucleotides are TGTGCCAGCAGCGTTACAGGATCCGAGCAGTACTTC. Protein: CASSVTGSEQYF.

This clonotype has at least ten counts. This rearrangement joins TRBV7-8 to TRBJ1-5, with TRBD1 matching over 10 bases. This CDR3 spans 15 amino acids. The J segment lost 5 bases and the V segment lost 5 bases, leaving 6 bases of the junction unmatched. Germline assignment: CDR1 SGHVS and CDR2 FQNEAQ. The CDR3: CASSPPGTGDQPQHF. DNA for the CDR3: TGTGCCAGCAGCCCCCCCGGGACAGGGGATCAGCCCCAGCATTTT.

This sequence joins TRBV6-5 and TRBJ1-2, with 7 bases identical to TRBD1. Per germline, CDR1 MNHEY and CDR2 SVGAGI. The V and J ends lost 5 bases and 5 bases, in that order; junction bases with no gene match: 8. The CDR3 covers 14 residues. DNA of the CDR3: TGTGCCAGCAGTCACCCGAGACAGGGTTATGGCTACACCTTC. As protein: CASSHPRQGYGYTF.

This clonotype came up many times. The J gene is TRBJ1-2, the V gene TRBV5-4; D is unclear. This CDR3 is 14 amino acids long. The V end lost 3 bases, the J end lost 4 bases, and 13 bases lay between the germline ends. Germline lookup yields CDR1 SGHNT and CDR2 YYREEE (reference sequence). This CDR3 reads CASSSDPAAYGYTF. The CDR3 region has the DNA TGTGCCAGCAGCTCGGACCCTGCCGCCTATGGCTACACCTTC.

The J gene is TRBJ2-5, the V gene TRBV27, with D uncertain. CDR1 and CDR2 (germline): MNHEY, SMNVEV (reference sequence). V was clipped by 5 bases and J by 0 bases, with 13 bases between them. This CDR3 is built from 15 residues. For the CDR3, the DNA is TGTGCCAGCAGTCCCCGGACGGAGTACCAAGAGACCCAGTACTTC. Translation: CASSPRTEYQETQYF.

This clonotype was found many times. The CDR3 protein is CSALRGMGDTEAFF. The CDR3 bases are TGCAGTGCCCTTCGTGGGATGGGGGACACTGAAGCTTTCTTT. V gene TRBV20-1 combines with J gene TRBJ1-1; D possibly corresponds to TRBD1 (5 bases). Trimming stripped 6 bases from V and 3 bases from J, with 17 bases between. The CDR3 consists of 14 residues. Germline lookup yields CDR1 DFQATT and CDR2 SNEGSKA (reference sequence).